This entry is about one T cell receptor (beta chain). There is no known antigen for this receptor. Base qualities are not recorded, but no much larger clone differs from it by a single base. The CDR3 regions of human TCRbeta chains were subjected to immunosequencing. The study's own analysis went as follows. Repertoire TCRs were checked for matches against a reference library of SARS-CoV-2-specific TCRs that had been generated using the MIRA antigen-specificity platform. Breadth was defined as the fraction of unique TCRs that were SARS-CoV-2-associated, and depth was defined as the fraction of total T cells that were SARS-CoV-2-associated. Using the MIRA data, each spike-specific TCR was mapped to the spike region that the TCR reacts to and placed in a CD4 or CD8 class. Log10-transformed breadth and depth values were compared by one-way ANOVA with Sidak's multiple comparisons tests. The immuneACCESS repertoire file appears here via TCRdb, limited to in-frame rearrangements. These files lack a portion of the clones; in checked studies, under half of the deficit traces to unresolved V genes, and the cause of the others is not known. V, J and clone size are those of that table, while D and trimming were read from the DNA. Within this sample are about 120,000 clones, with over 80% of them counted one time only. The ten most abundant clones make up about 5% of the sample.

Sample time point, as interpreted from the label and publication: baseline before first vaccination. Vaccinee samples were obtained from the UK trials COV001 and COV002, which included a single-blind randomized controlled phase 2/3 trial of AZD1222 (ChAdOx1 nCoV-19) in healthy adults. For TCRbeta chain sequencing, PBMC samples were collected from trial participants at day 0 and at day 28 after the second dose. The record originates from a study of T cell responses to AZD1222 COVID-19 vaccine listed by TCRdb under 2021. At the level of the whole study: AZD1222 recipients whose second dose came at about 4 weeks and those whose second dose came at about 12 weeks were combined into one group, since spike-specific TCR depth and breadth did not differ between the two schedules. Trial participants were enrolled by age into 18-55, 56-69 and 70-plus year subgroups, with approximately 160, 26 and 62 TCR-sequenced participants respectively. A total of roughly 240 trial participants underwent TCR sequencing, of whom 207 received two doses of AZD1222 and 26 received two doses of the MenACWY control vaccine.

Based on the germline V gene, the CDR1 and CDR2 sequences are SGDLS and YYNGEE. From its cysteine to its phenylalanine, the CDR3 spans 14 amino acids. Kept here is only the CDR3 DNA, which spans 42 bases and is read in frame from base 1. General conclusions and limits of the study: The 56-69-year group was small, and its depth increase did not reach significance, likely because of low power. Because no samples from the day 14 peak response were available, repertoires could be characterized only after the peak T cell response. After two AZD1222 doses, both the breadth and the depth of spike-specific TCRs were significantly higher than at day 0 and than in MenACWY recipients. Conclusions about previously exposed vaccinees are limited because only five to seven AZD1222 recipients were SARS-CoV-2 seropositive at baseline. Participants were mostly white British, with more females than males. The authors suggested clonal diversity may have been underestimated. The whole spike protein was spanned by vaccine-associated CD4 TCRs, and dominant responses were seen in regions 160-218 and 743-854. Nearly half of unique spike-specific TCRs reportedly recognized epitopes outside regions mutated in the B.1.351 and B.1.1.7 variants.

The sequence came from an adult in good health. The rearrangement combines TRBV9 with TRBJ2-2; TRBD2 matches 7 bases in the middle. Here the sequenced sample was peripheral blood, taken on day 0 of AZD1222 vaccination. In nucleotide form, the sequence is TGTGCGACCCAGGCGGGGGTGGGCACCGGGGAGCTGTTTTTT. Its protein reads: CATQAGVGTGELFF.